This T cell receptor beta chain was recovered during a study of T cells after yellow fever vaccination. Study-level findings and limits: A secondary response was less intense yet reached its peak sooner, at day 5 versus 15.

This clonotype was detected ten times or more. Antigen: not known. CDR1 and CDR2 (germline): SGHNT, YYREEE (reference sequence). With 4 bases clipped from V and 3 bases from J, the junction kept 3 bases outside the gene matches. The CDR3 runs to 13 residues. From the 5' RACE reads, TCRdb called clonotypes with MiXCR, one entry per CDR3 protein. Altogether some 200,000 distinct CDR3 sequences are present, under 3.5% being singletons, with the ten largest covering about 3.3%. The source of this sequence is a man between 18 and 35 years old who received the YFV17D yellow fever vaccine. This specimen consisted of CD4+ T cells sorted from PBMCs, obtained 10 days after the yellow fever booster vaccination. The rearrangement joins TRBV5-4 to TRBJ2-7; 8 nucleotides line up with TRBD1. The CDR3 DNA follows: TGTGCCAGCAGCCCACAGGGGGACTACGAGCAGTACGTC. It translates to CASSPQGDYEQYV.